The 32 T cell receptor beta chains below come from one sample, sequenced in a study of OX40 agonist ivuxolimab in advanced cancers. Using immunoSEQ multiplex PCR, the repertoire was profiled, and TCRdb retains in-frame clones only, with some absent. The repertoire holds tens of thousands of clones, with about 85% as singletons. Here the sequenced sample was CD4+ or CD8+ T cells sorted from blood, taken in a trial of the OX40 agonist ivuxolimab. The source of these receptors is an adult with an advanced solid tumor such as melanoma, head and neck, liver or kidney cancer.

V gene TRBV6-5 combines with J gene TRBJ2-7; possibly TRBD1 for D (5 bases). The V end lost 5 bases, the J end lost 12 bases, and 17 bases lay between the germline ends. CDR1 MNHEY and CDR2 SVGAGI come from the germline V gene. The CDR3 loop spans 12 amino acids. This CDR3 is CASSMTLGPPYF. The CDR3 coding sequence is TGTGCCAGCAGTATGACGTTGGGGCCGCCGTACTTC.

The rearrangement links TRBV18 to TRBJ2-7; 7 positions match TRBD2. The CDR3 is 16 residues long. Germline loops: CDR1 KGHSH, CDR2 LQKENI. V trimming: 1 base; J trimming: 3 bases; junction bases outside the gene matches: 9. The CDR3 loop reads CASSPRSGAGVYEQYF. The CDR3 DNA is TGTGCCAGCTCACCACGGTCCGGCGCGGGAGTCTACGAGCAGTACTTC.

This clone is a singleton in its sample. The chain is built from TRBV5-8 and TRBJ1-1, with 8 bases identical to TRBD1. The germline V gene encodes CDR1 SGHTS and CDR2 YDEGEE. The CDR3 spans 14 residues. The trim removed 0 bases at V and 5 bases at J, leaving 3 bases unmatched. DNA of the CDR3: TGTGCCAGCAGCTTGGGGCAGGGGGCAACTGAAGCTTTCTTT. This codes for CASSLGQGATEAFF.

This clone was seen repeatedly, ten times or more. The V gene is TRBV19, the J gene TRBJ1-5, with D maybe TRBD1 (5 bases). The V and J ends lost 5 bases and 1 base respectively, with 12 bases between them. Germline loops: CDR1 LNHDA, CDR2 SQIVND (reference sequence). This CDR3 region has 15 residues. Here the CDR3 DNA reads TGTGCCAGTAGTCCCCGCAGGGCGAGCAATCAGCCCCAGCATTTT. Its protein product is CASSPRRASNQPQHF.

This rearrangement joins TRBV7-3 to TRBJ2-5; 10 bases are shared with TRBD2. The CDR3 sequence is 16 residues long. From germline, CDR1 is SGHTA and CDR2 FQGTGA. Losses at the gene ends were 0 bases for V and 5 bases for J; bases not matched to a gene: 6. This chain's CDR3 is CASSLTGTAGGETQYF. The CDR3 DNA is TGTGCCAGCAGCTTAACGGGAACAGCGGGAGGGGAGACCCAGTACTTC.

The rearrangement uses TRBV18 and TRBJ1-3; TRBD1 aligns across 9 bases. Trimming removed 3 bases from V and 8 bases from J; junction bases left unmatched: 8. CDR1 and CDR2 from the germline V gene are KGHSH and LQKENI. The CDR3 has 15 amino acids. CDR3: CASSPPTGGRDTIYF. The CDR3 DNA sequence: TGTGCCAGCTCACCCCCTACAGGGGGCCGGGACACCATATATTTT.

The gene calls are TRBV5-1 and TRBJ2-7; unclear D gene. The CDR3 has 14 amino acids. V shed 3 bases and J shed 1 base, with 11 bases lying between them. In germline, CDR1 is SGHRS, CDR2 YFSETQ. CDR3 nucleotides: TGCGCCAGCAGCTGGACGACTGATTCCTACGAGCAGTACTTC. Protein sequence: CASSWTTDSYEQYF.

The gene calls are TRBV29-1 and TRBJ1-1, with 9 bases matching TRBD1. Germline lookup yields CDR1 SQVTM and CDR2 ANQGSEA. The CDR3 totals 13 residues. Germline trimming cut 5 bases from V and 1 base from J; bases unmatched to any gene: 2. The CDR3 DNA sequence: TGCAGCGTTAAACAGGGGGCGAACACTGAAGCTTTCTTT. Protein sequence: CSVKQGANTEAFF.

This chain uses TRBV6-5 with TRBJ2-7; no reliable D call. CDR3 size: 12 residues. Germline CDR1 is MNHEY and CDR2 is SVGAGI. The ends were cut back, 5 bases at V and 6 bases at J, with 11 bases in the middle. CDR3 in DNA: TGTGCCAGCAGTGTGACACCGGGCGAGCAGTACTTC. Its translation is CASSVTPGEQYF.

The CDR3 region has the DNA TGCGCCAGCAGCCAAGATGAACACGGCTACGAGCAGTACTTC. It specifies CASSQDEHGYEQYF. The V call is TRBV4-3, the J call TRBJ2-7; D is ambiguous. Deletions cut 0 bases from V and 3 bases from J, with 9 bases between. The germline gives CDR1 LGHNA, CDR2 YSLEER. The CDR3 extends over 14 amino acids.

V usage is TRBV7-2 and J usage is TRBJ2-2, with D perhaps given as TRBD1 or TRBD2 (5 bases each). V was shortened by 7 bases and J by 1 base, with 16 bases between the two germline ends. In germline, CDR1 is SGHTA, CDR2 FQGNSA. CDR3 length equals 16 residues. The DNA for the CDR3 is TGTGCCAGCATCCCCCCCGGGGCAGGGAACACCGGGGAGCTGTTTTTT. Translated: CASIPPGAGNTGELFF.

V and J are TRBV29-1 and TRBJ2-3; 10 bases are shared with TRBD2. CDR1 is SQVTM, CDR2 ANQGSEA, per germline. CDR3 length equals 16 residues. The ends lost 4 bases at V and 1 base at J; junction bases unmatched: 8. The CDR3 is CSVVAGGSTGTDTQYF. The CDR3 nucleotides are TGCAGCGTTGTAGCGGGAGGTTCCACCGGCACAGATACGCAGTATTTT.

The chain links TRBV5-6 to TRBJ1-5; D is possibly TRBD1 (6 bases). Trimming took 0 bases from V and 6 from J, leaving 7 bases between them. CDR1 is SGHDT, CDR2 YYEEEE, per germline. The CDR3 totals 13 residues. The CDR3 DNA reads as TGTGCCAGCAGCTTGGACAGGGCTCAGCCCCAGCATTTT. Protein product: CASSLDRAQPQHF.

The chain has TRBV6-1 and TRBJ2-3; 9 bases are shared with TRBD1. Germline CDR1 is MNHNS and CDR2 is SASEGT. Losses at the gene ends were 10 bases for V and 2 bases for J; bases not matched to a gene: 7. The CDR3 has 14 residues. CDR3 amino acids: CATDRGLPTDTQYF. CDR3 coding DNA: TGTGCCACAGACAGGGGGTTACCCACAGATACGCAGTATTTT.

The V and J genes are TRBV6-5 and TRBJ2-5; no clear D gene. This CDR3 has 12 residues. Deletions cut 7 bases from V and 3 bases from J, with 9 bases between. Germline lookup yields CDR1 MNHEY and CDR2 SVGAGI. CDR3 sequence (DNA): TGTGCCAGCACTTCAGGCGAAGAGACCCAGTACTTC. Amino acid sequence: CASTSGEETQYF.

V usage is TRBV6-1 and J usage is TRBJ2-4, with D possibly being TRBD1 or TRBD2 (10 bases each). There are 19 residues in the CDR3. CDR1 is MNHNS, CDR2 SASEGT, per germline. V lost 2 bases and J 8 bases, leaving 28 bases between the germline ends. CDR3 region: CASSERGQGGAGGRDIQYF. The CDR3 nucleotides are TGTGCCAGCAGTGAAAGAGGACAGGGGGGAGCGGGAGGGCGTGACATTCAGTACTTC.

V and J are TRBV7-2 and TRBJ2-1; D possibly uses TRBD1 or TRBD2 (5 bases each). Germline V CDR1 and CDR2: SGHTA, FQGNSA. The germline V and J ends were trimmed by 5 bases and 8 bases, with 22 bases remaining between them. The CDR3 runs 16 residues. DNA for the CDR3: TGTGCCAGCAGCCCAGGGCCGGGACCCGGTAGTGATGAGCAGTTCTTC. Amino acids: CASSPGPGPGSDEQFF.

The chain links TRBV9 to TRBJ2-7; 8 nucleotides match TRBD1. Germline trimming cut 2 bases from V and 1 base from J; bases unmatched to any gene: 2. The CDR3 covers 14 residues. The V gene's germline CDR1 is SGDLS and CDR2 YYNGEE. Here the CDR3 DNA reads TGTGCCAGCAGCGTGGACAGGGTTTCCTACGAGCAGTACTTC. It translates to CASSVDRVSYEQYF. Using reference TRBV9 and TRBJ2-7 for the parts outside the CDR3, the full variable domain is DSGVTQTPKHLITATGQRVTLRCSPRSGDLSVYWYQQSLDQGLQFLIQYYNGEERAKGNILERFSAQQFPDLHSELNLSSLELGDSALYFCASSVDRVSYEQYFGPGTRLTVT.

This clone has more than one count but fewer than ten. The V and J genes are TRBV6-6 and TRBJ1-5, with 7 bases that match TRBD1. The CDR3 is made up of 15 amino acids. V lost 1 base and J lost 3; bases outside the gene matches: 3. The germline gives CDR1 MNHNY, CDR2 SVGAGI (reference sequence). The CDR3 here is CASSYWDSPNQPQHF. In DNA, the CDR3 is TGTGCCAGCAGTTACTGGGACAGCCCCAATCAGCCCCAGCATTTT.

The chain has TRBV7-9 and TRBJ2-2; 8 nucleotides match TRBD1. The CDR3 extends over 15 amino acids. Trimming removed 6 bases from V and 5 bases from J; junction bases left unmatched: 8. Germline CDR1 and CDR2: SEHNR and FQNEAQ (reference sequence). The CDR3 DNA reads as TGTGCCAGCAGACCCGGACAGGGCGGAACCGGGGAGCTGTTTTTT. This translates into CASRPGQGGTGELFF.

J is TRBJ2-2 and V is TRBV5-8; 7 bases match TRBD2. The CDR3 is 15 residues long. In germline, CDR1 is SGHTS, CDR2 YDEGEE. V shed 0 bases, J shed 5 bases, and the junction held 4 bases outside the gene matches. The CDR3 region is CASSLGLAVTGELFF. DNA for the CDR3: TGTGCCAGCAGCTTGGGTCTAGCGGTTACCGGGGAGCTGTTTTTT. Based on the CDR3 plus reference TRBV5-8 and TRBJ2-2, the full variable domain is EAGVTQSPTHLIKTRGQQATLRCSPISGHTSVYWYQQALGLGLQFLLWYDEGEERNRGNFPPRFSGRQFPNYSSELNVNALELEDSALYLCASSLGLAVTGELFFGEGSRLTVL.

The genes are TRBV6-5 and TRBJ1-2; D unresolved. There are 16 residues in the CDR3. Germline loops: CDR1 MNHEY, CDR2 SVGAGI. The V gene lost 0 bases and the J gene lost 6 bases, with 17 bases spanning the gap. The CDR3 nucleotides are TGTGCCAGCAGTTACTCGTCGGCCTCGGGTCAGGATGGCTACACCTTC. This codes for CASSYSSASGQDGYTF.

This chain joins TRBV4-1 and TRBJ2-7; TRBD1 agrees at 7 bases. The CDR3 extends over 16 amino acids. From germline, CDR1 is MGHRA and CDR2 YSYEKL. After removal of 6 bases from V and 0 bases from J, the junction contained 11 bases not matched to a gene. CDR3 nucleotide sequence: TGCGCCAGCAGACGTCTACCGGGACAGAACTCCTACGAGCAGTACTTC. Translation gives CASRRLPGQNSYEQYF.

This clone has more than one count but fewer than ten. The V and J genes are TRBV6-5 and TRBJ2-1; 13 bases are shared with TRBD2. The CDR3 length is 15 residues. V was clipped by 5 bases and J by 5 bases; unmatched bases: 3. The germline CDR1 and CDR2 sequences are MNHEY and SVGAGI. CDR3 DNA sequence: TGTGCCAGCAGTCCCGGACTAGCGGGGGACAATGAGCAGTTCTTC. Translation gives CASSPGLAGDNEQFF.

This chain joins TRBV6-1 and TRBJ2-5, with D possibly being TRBD2 (6 bases). The CDR3 loop spans 15 amino acids. V lost 0 bases to trimming and J lost 4 bases, with 12 bases between them. The germline V gene has CDR1 MNHNS and CDR2 SASEGT. CDR3 region: CASSEAEGTLETQYF. DNA of the CDR3: TGTGCCAGCAGTGAAGCGGAGGGGACGTTAGAGACCCAGTACTTC.

The rearrangement uses TRBV19 and TRBJ2-2; D may match TRBD1 or TRBD2 (6 bases each). Germline loops: CDR1 LNHDA, CDR2 SQIVND (reference sequence). The CDR3 is made up of 15 amino acids. V was pared by 5 bases and J by 4 bases, with 14 bases between. The CDR3 coding sequence is TGTGCCAGTAGTTCCCAGGGGAGGAGCACCGGGGAGCTGTTTTTT. Protein product: CASSSQGRSTGELFF.

This rearrangement joins TRBV14 to TRBJ2-1; 7 nucleotides align to TRBD2. This CDR3 comprises 13 residues. Losses at the gene ends were 4 bases for V and 13 bases for J; bases not matched to a gene: 10. Germline CDR1 and CDR2: SGHDN and FVKESK. The DNA for the CDR3 is TGTGCCAGCAGCCCCCGCGTGAGCGGGGCCCAGTTCTTC. Its protein is CASSPRVSGAQFF.

The CDR3 coding sequence is TGTGCCACCCGAGGACCGACGGAGAACACTGAAGCTTTCTTT. Translating it yields CATRGPTENTEAFF. The rearrangement uses TRBV6-6 and TRBJ1-1; D unresolved. The germline V gene has CDR1 MNHNY and CDR2 SVGAGI (reference sequence). CDR3 size: 14 residues. Trimming stripped 10 bases from V and 1 base from J, with 16 bases between.

V and J are TRBV9 and TRBJ1-1; D might be TRBD1 (5 bases). In germline, CDR1 is SGDLS, CDR2 YYNGEE. V was pared by 3 bases and J by 1 base, with 10 bases between. The CDR3 has 14 amino acids. Written as DNA, the CDR3 is TGTGCCAGCAGCGCGGGGCAGCCGAACACTGAAGCTTTCTTT. Encoded protein: CASSAGQPNTEAFF. Full variable domain (remainder filled in from reference TRBV9 and TRBJ1-1): DSGVTQTPKHLITATGQRVTLRCSPRSGDLSVYWYQQSLDQGLQFLIQYYNGEERAKGNILERFSAQQFPDLHSELNLSSLELGDSALYFCASSAGQPNTEAFFGQGTRLTVV.

The chain employs TRBV6-1 and TRBJ2-7; 8 positions agree with TRBD1. V shed 6 bases, J shed 0 bases, and the junction held 7 bases outside the gene matches. Germline V gene lookup returns CDR1 MNHNS and CDR2 SASEGT. The CDR3 has 15 amino acids. The CDR3 nucleotides read TGTGCCAGCAGAGGGACAGGTCTGAGCTCCTACGAGCAGTACTTC. Translated: CASRGTGLSSYEQYF.

The CDR3 coding sequence is TGTGCCAGCAGCTTGGGCAGCTACGAGCAGTACTTC. Its translation is CASSLGSYEQYF. The chain links TRBV7-6 to TRBJ2-7; no reliable D call. V lost 3 bases and J lost 3, with 6 bases in between. The germline CDR1 and CDR2 sequences are SGHVS and FNYEAQ. The CDR3 is 12 amino acids.

J is TRBJ1-1 and V is TRBV5-6; no firm D call. CDR1 and CDR2 from the germline V gene are SGHDT and YYEEEE. The CDR3 is 13 residues long. V gave up 0 bases and J gave up 5 bases, with 8 bases separating them. CDR3 coding DNA: TGTGCCAGCAGCTTGGCAGACATAACTGAAGCTTTCTTT. It yields the protein CASSLADITEAFF.